Each of the 14 T cell receptor beta chains below was sequenced from the same sample in a study of cytotoxic CD8 clonotypes in ibrutinib-treated CLL. Some clones are missing from TCRdb's copy, which holds only in-frame ones; the method was immunoSEQ multiplex PCR. The sample records tens of thousands of clones, roughly 58% being singletons. Sequencing used PBMCs, obtained at disease progression, from a patient treated with ibrutinib. The receptors originated from a human donor with chronic lymphocytic leukemia.

This chain joins TRBV5-6 and TRBJ2-1; TRBD2 aligns across 8 bases. There are 15 residues in the CDR3. The germline V gene encodes CDR1 SGHDT and CDR2 YYEEEE. Losses at the gene ends were 1 base for V and 9 bases for J; bases not matched to a gene: 9. CDR3 residues: CASSLMSGGPVEQFF. The CDR3 DNA reads as TGTGCCAGCAGCTTGATGTCGGGGGGGCCCGTTGAGCAGTTCTTC. Looking up the rest from reference TRBV5-6 and TRBJ2-1 gives the full variable domain: DAGVTQSPTHLIKTRGQQVTLRCSPKSGHDTVSWYQQALGQGPQFIFQYYEEEERQRGNFPDRFSGHQFPNYSSELNVNALLLGDSALYLCASSLMSGGPVEQFFGPGTRLTVL.

This clone appeared a single time. The V and J genes are TRBV7-6 and TRBJ1-1; D is unresolved. Germline assignment: CDR1 SGHVS and CDR2 FNYEAQ. V was shortened by 5 bases and J by 0 bases, with 19 bases between the two germline ends. The CDR3 is made up of 17 amino acids. This chain's CDR3 is CASSPNRARRMNTEAFF. In DNA, the CDR3 is TGTGCCAGCAGCCCCAACCGAGCTCGAAGAATGAACACTGAAGCTTTCTTT.

This chain connects TRBV9 to TRBJ2-7; the D is unclear. This CDR3 has 15 amino acids. V was clipped by 4 bases and J by 0 bases, with 14 bases between them. Germline V lookup: CDR1 SGDLS, CDR2 YYNGEE. The CDR3 loop reads CASSPNSLSSYEQYF. In DNA, the CDR3 is TGTGCCAGCAGCCCTAACTCCTTAAGCTCCTACGAGCAGTACTTC.

This clone appeared a few times. V and J are TRBV14 and TRBJ2-1; 11 nucleotides match TRBD2. This CDR3 is built from 16 residues. The germline V gene encodes CDR1 SGHDN and CDR2 FVKESK. Trimming cost V 2 bases and J 10 bases; bases outside gene matches: 10. Written as DNA, the CDR3 is TGTGCCAGCAGCCAACGGGGACTAGCGGTAGTTGGGGAGCAGTTCTTC. Translating it yields CASSQRGLAVVGEQFF. Full variable domain (rest looked up from reference TRBV14 and TRBJ2-1): EAGVTQFPSHSVIEKGQTVTLRCDPISGHDNLYWYRRVMGKEIKFLLHFVKESKQDESGMPNNRFLAERTGGTYSTLKVQPAELEDSGVYFCASSQRGLAVVGEQFFGPGTRLTVL.

This clone was picked up a small number of times. The chain links TRBV4-1 to TRBJ2-2; D perhaps matches TRBD1 (5 bases). Trimming left V 4 bases short and J 1 base short, with 7 bases between. CDR1 MGHRA and CDR2 YSYEKL come from the germline V gene. This CDR3 spans 14 amino acids. CDR3 region: CASSLGQNTGELFF. The CDR3, as DNA: TGCGCCAGCAGCCTCGGACAGAACACCGGGGAGCTGTTTTTT.

This clone turned up a few times. The J gene is TRBJ1-1, the V gene TRBV28, with 9 bases fitting TRBD1. The CDR3 has 14 amino acids. With V trimmed by 3 bases and J by 4 bases, 3 bases remained unmatched. Germline assignment: CDR1 MDHEN and CDR2 SYDVKM. The CDR3 loop is CASSFAGQGTEAFF. CDR3 nucleotides: TGTGCCAGCAGTTTTGCGGGACAGGGCACTGAAGCTTTCTTT. Full variable domain (outside the CDR3, taken from reference TRBV28 and TRBJ1-1): DVKVTQSSRYLVKRTGEKVFLECVQDMDHENMFWYRQDPGLGLRLIYFSYDVKMKEKGDIPEGYSVSREKKERFSLILESASTNQTSMYLCASSFAGQGTEAFFGQGTRLTVV.

This clone was observed at least ten times. This chain joins TRBV28 and TRBJ2-7, with D hard to call. The germline CDR1 and CDR2 sequences are MDHEN and SYDVKM. Trimming removed 8 bases at V and 0 bases at J, with 17 bases between. The CDR3 length is 15 residues. The CDR3, as DNA: TGTGCCAGCCCGCCCCCCGGGTTGAGCTCCTACGAGCAGTACTTC. Translation gives CASPPPGLSSYEQYF.

This clone was seen just once. The V call is TRBV9, the J call TRBJ2-5; D may be TRBD2 (6 bases). The CDR3 has 13 amino acids. V gave up 0 bases and J gave up 5 bases, with 8 bases separating them. Germline-derived CDR1 and CDR2 are SGDLS and YYNGEE. As DNA, the CDR3 is TGTGCCAGCAGCGTAGCGGGAGTGGAGACCCAGTACTTC. This sequence encodes CASSVAGVETQYF.

The V and J genes are TRBV5-1 and TRBJ1-2; 8 bases are a match to TRBD1. V was clipped by 3 bases and J by 0 bases; unmatched bases: 4. The V gene's germline CDR1 is SGHRS and CDR2 YFSETQ. The CDR3 sequence is 15 residues long. CDR3 residues: CASSWGTGANYGYTF. The CDR3 nucleotides are TGCGCCAGCAGCTGGGGGACAGGAGCTAACTATGGCTACACCTTC.

This chain links TRBV25-1 with TRBJ1-5; D is uncertain. Trimming stripped 4 bases from V and 1 base from J, with 11 bases between. This CDR3 has 15 amino acids. Per germline, CDR1 MGHDK and CDR2 SYGVNS. The DNA for the CDR3 is TGTGCCAGCAGTGGGAGAGACGGGAGCAATCAGCCCCAGCATTTT. Its translation is CASSGRDGSNQPQHF. Full variable domain (remainder filled in from reference TRBV25-1 and TRBJ1-5): EADIYQTPRYLVIGTGKKITLECSQTMGHDKMYWYQQDPGMELHLIHYSYGVNSTEKGDLSSESTVSRIRTEHFPLTLESARPSHTSQYLCASSGRDGSNQPQHFGDGTRLSIL.

The J gene is TRBJ2-6, the V gene TRBV28; TRBD1 matches at 7 bases. Germline lookup yields CDR1 MDHEN and CDR2 SYDVKM. CDR3 length: 20 residues. Trimming at V came to 5 bases and at J to 0 bases, leaving 16 bases not matched to a gene. The CDR3 protein is CASSRPGQKIRSSGANVLTF. CDR3 sequence (DNA): TGTGCCAGCAGTCGCCCGGGACAGAAGATTAGGAGCTCTGGGGCCAACGTCCTGACTTTC.

The chain links TRBV28 to TRBJ2-3; 8 bases align to TRBD2. CDR3 length: 16 residues. Unmatched junction bases numbered 12, after V lost 6 bases and J lost 4 bases. CDR1 MDHEN and CDR2 SYDVKM come from the germline V gene. The CDR3 spells CASSPSGGSTADTQYF. The CDR3 coding sequence is TGTGCCAGCAGCCCATCGGGGGGGAGCACAGCAGATACGCAGTATTTT.

In its sample, this clone was seen a few times. The chain links TRBV27 to TRBJ1-5; possible D gene TRBD1, 5 bases. Looked up from germline, CDR1 is MNHEY and CDR2 is SMNVEV (reference sequence). This CDR3 is 17 amino acids long. Trimming removed 0 bases at V and 9 bases at J, with 21 bases between. CDR3 sequence reads: CASSLSRGVDSHGPQHF. The CDR3 DNA is TGTGCCAGCAGTTTATCACGAGGAGTTGACAGCCACGGGCCCCAGCATTTT.

The rearrangement joins TRBV6-1 to TRBJ2-2; 8 bases align to TRBD1. The CDR3 contains 15 residues. Germline lookup yields CDR1 MNHNS and CDR2 SASEGT. J lost 5 bases, V lost 5 bases, and 7 bases had no gene match. The CDR3 here is CASSPGQGRTGELFF. CDR3 in DNA: TGTGCCAGCAGTCCAGGACAGGGCAGGACCGGGGAGCTGTTTTTT.